The T cell receptor beta chain under discussion was sequenced for a study of blood T cells in healthy people across ages. V trimming: 1 base; J trimming: 4 bases; junction bases outside the gene matches: 11. Germline values: CDR1 SEHNR, CDR2 FQNEAQ (reference sequence). CDR3 length equals 18 residues. The use of a sample-barcoded 5' primer and a J-beta primer mix characterized a second PCR of roughly 7 to 11 cycles. From the 5' RACE reads, TCRdb called clonotypes with MiXCR, one entry per CDR3 protein. The sample lists roughly 1,100,000 distinct CDR3 sequences; about 23% were seen once. These data also formed part of another study, on T cells of mothers and their children.

This chain uses TRBV7-9 with TRBJ2-5; 11 nucleotides line up with TRBD2. The material sequenced was blood. The origin of this receptor is a girl aged 2-10 years in good health. As DNA, the CDR3 is TGTGCCAGCAGCTTAGTAGCGGGGGGGCTCATTTTCCGAGAGACCCAGTACTTC. This translates into CASSLVAGGLIFRETQYF.